This T cell receptor (beta chain) was sequenced during a study of T cells after yellow fever vaccination. Study results and limitations: Most clones from primary vaccination resurfaced after the booster (approximately 95% CD4, over 85% CD8). The CD4 and CD8 compartments had a small share of their clonotypes in common.

Universal primer sites and UMIs were introduced during 5'RACE template-switching synthesis of TCR cDNA. TCRdb analysed the 5' RACE reads with MiXCR anew, one entry per CDR3 protein. The sample includes 500,000 to 650,000 distinct CDR3 sequences, around 12% of them seen just once. The CDR3 is 13 amino acids. Germline V CDR1 and CDR2: DFQATT, SNEGSKA (reference sequence). Trimming removed 5 bases at V and 5 bases at J, with 15 bases between. Concerning this clonotype: Its antigen is as yet unknown.

The chain recombines TRBV20-1 with TRBJ2-5; D may be TRBD2 (6 bases). The receptor was isolated from a man aged 30-40 years who received the YFV17D yellow fever vaccine. The input for sequencing was PBMCs, taken on the day of the yellow fever booster vaccination. CDR3 DNA sequence: TGCAGTGCTGATAGAGGAGGGCGGGAGACCCAGTACTTC. This gives the protein CSADRGGRETQYF.